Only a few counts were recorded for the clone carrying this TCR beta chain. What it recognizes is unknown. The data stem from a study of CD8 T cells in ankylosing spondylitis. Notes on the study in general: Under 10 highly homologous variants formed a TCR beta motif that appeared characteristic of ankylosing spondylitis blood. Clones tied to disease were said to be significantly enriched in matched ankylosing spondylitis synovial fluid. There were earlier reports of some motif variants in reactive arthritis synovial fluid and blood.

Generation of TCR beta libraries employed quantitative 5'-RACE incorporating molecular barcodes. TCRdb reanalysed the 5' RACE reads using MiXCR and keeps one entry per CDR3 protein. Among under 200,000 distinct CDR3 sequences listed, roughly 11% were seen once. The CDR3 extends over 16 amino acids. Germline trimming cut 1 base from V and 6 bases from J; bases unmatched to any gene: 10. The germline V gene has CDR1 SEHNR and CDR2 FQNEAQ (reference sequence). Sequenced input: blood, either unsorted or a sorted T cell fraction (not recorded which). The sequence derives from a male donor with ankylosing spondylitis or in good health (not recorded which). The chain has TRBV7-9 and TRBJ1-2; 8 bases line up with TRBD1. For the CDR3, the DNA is TGTGCCAGCAGCTTAGAGTTCAGGACAGGGAATCATGGCTACACCTTC. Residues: CASSLEFRTGNHGYTF.